The rows below give T cell receptor beta chains drawn from one sample of a study of neurological immune-mediated disorders. TCRdb re-analysed the 5' RACE reads in MiXCR, keeping a single row per CDR3 protein. The sample shows tens of thousands of distinct CDR3 sequences, 2% to 2.5% of them seen only once. The sequenced material came from PBMCs. The source of these receptors is a man between 50 and 59 years old with multiple sclerosis. Both conserved end residues are part of each CDR3. Each record gives: V gene, J gene, D gene, CDR3 protein. The D gene is left open where the match is weak.

TRBV15	TRBJ1-2	.	CATSRDRGAVHYGYTF
TRBV12-3/TRBV12-4	TRBJ2-7	.	CASSFYEGSEQYF
TRBV12-3/TRBV12-4	TRBJ1-5	.	CASSLDGEGGNQPQHF
TRBV6-5	TRBJ1-6	.	CASSYSGGENSPLHF
TRBV4-3	TRBJ2-2	.	CASSQQQGVGELFF
TRBV20-1	TRBJ2-3	TRBD2	CSAKRGASTDTQYF
TRBV6-2/TRBV6-3	TRBJ1-6	.	CASSHGPLNSPLHF
TRBV11-1	TRBJ2-5	.	CASSLGAPWGETQYF
TRBV20-1	TRBJ2-5	TRBD2	CSARSWTSQETQYF
TRBV18	TRBJ2-5	TRBD1	CASSRGTGDQETQYF
TRBV12-3/TRBV12-4	TRBJ1-5	.	CASSLSGGNQPQNF
TRBV7-9	TRBJ2-5	.	CASSSLRETQYF
TRBV7-9	TRBJ1-5	.	CASSLGDISNQPQHF
TRBV7-8	TRBJ1-4	TRBD1	CASSLVQGGGKLFF
TRBV9	TRBJ2-1	.	CASSERTGTLNEQFF
TRBV2	TRBJ2-7	.	CASTEATGNEQYF
TRBV20-1	TRBJ1-2	.	CSATFGTYGSYTF
TRBV27	TRBJ2-1	.	CASSSRVTYNEQFF
TRBV25-1	TRBJ2-5	.	CASSESRDQETQYF
TRBV9	TRBJ2-5	TRBD2	CASSVGIGGAQETQYF
TRBV27	TRBJ2-7	TRBD2	CASSPSGLAGGFSYEQYF
TRBV29-1	TRBJ2-7	TRBD1	CSVEIRGYEQYF
TRBV19	TRBJ1-1	.	CASSIGSERAEAFF
TRBV7-2	TRBJ2-7	.	CASSLSGTDSYEQYF
TRBV25-1	TRBJ1-2	TRBD1	CASSRQGVDGYTF
TRBV20-1	TRBJ2-7	.	CSARPRWSSYEQYF
TRBV20-1	TRBJ2-1	.	CSAKLAEAPVEQFF